The clone carrying this T cell receptor beta chain was seen at least ten times. The data are from a study of neurological immune-mediated disorders. In TCRdb, the 5' RACE reads were re-called with MiXCR into one record per CDR3 protein. The table shows about 59,000 distinct CDR3 sequences, with around 24% occurring only once. CDR3 length: 15 residues. Germline V gene lookup returns CDR1 SQVTM and CDR2 ANQGSEA. Trimming removed 4 bases at V and 3 bases at J, with 15 bases between. The time point is: technical triplicate 2. The chain joins TRBV29-1 to TRBJ2-2; no reliable D call. Sequenced: PBMCs. The TCR originated in a man between 60 and 75 years old with HTLV-1-associated myelopathy (HAM/TSP). The CDR3 DNA is TGCAGCGTTGTGCCCTCGGCCGGGTACACCGGGGAGCTGTTTTTT. Protein sequence: CSVVPSAGYTGELFF.